The next 13 T cell receptor beta chains were all read from a single sample in a study of blood T cell repertoires in COVID-19. Assay used: immunoSEQ multiplex PCR; TCRdb lists only in-frame clones, some missing. Among tens of thousands of clones listed, around three quarters were seen once. The sample was peripheral blood. These receptors all come from a woman of 80 years or more with active or convalescent COVID-19.

CDR3 sequence (DNA): TGTGCCAGTAGTACAGGGTTTAGGGAGACCCAGTACTTC. It encodes CASSTGFRETQYF. V is TRBV19 and J is TRBJ2-5; maybe TRBD1 (5 bases). Deletions cut 4 bases from V and 5 bases from J, with 11 bases between. Per the germline V gene, CDR1 is LNHDA and CDR2 is SQIVND (reference sequence). The CDR3 extends over 13 amino acids.

Here the CDR3 reads CASSTGVYEQYF. The DNA for the CDR3 is TGCGCCAGCAGCACAGGGGTCTACGAGCAGTACTTC. The rearrangement joins TRBV10-2 to TRBJ2-7, with 7 positions matching TRBD1. CDR1 is WSHSY and CDR2 is SAAADI in the germline V gene. V shed 6 bases and J 3 bases; nucleotides not matched to a gene: 2. The CDR3 runs to 12 residues.

This rearrangement joins TRBV30 to TRBJ1-2; 9 bases agree with TRBD1. The CDR3 has 12 residues. CDR1 is GTSNPN and CDR2 is SVGIG in the germline V gene (reference sequence). The trim removed 5 bases at V and 8 bases at J, leaving 6 bases unmatched. CDR3 sequence (DNA): TGTGCCTGGGGCCGACAGGGGGTAGGCTACACCTTC. Translation: CAWGRQGVGYTF. Full variable domain (rest looked up from reference TRBV30 and TRBJ1-2): SQTIHQWPATLVQPVGSPLSLECTVEGTSNPNLYWYRQAAGRGLQLLFYSVGIGQISSEVPQNLSASRPQDRQFILSSKKLLLSDSGFYLCAWGRQGVGYTFGSGTRLTVV.

The chain employs TRBV30 and TRBJ2-5, with a weak D call TRBD2 (6 bases). Germline CDR1 GTSNPN, CDR2 SVGIG (reference sequence). The CDR3 is made up of 21 amino acids. V lost 2 bases and J 0 bases, leaving 31 bases between the germline ends. CDR3 coding DNA: TGTGCCTGGAGTTCAGACGGGGGAAAGCTCCAACCAGACCTGTACCAAGAGACCCAGTACTTC. Its protein is CAWSSDGGKLQPDLYQETQYF.

CDR3 residues: CASSEAAGTGRYGYTF. In nucleotides, the CDR3 is TGTGCCAGCAGTGAAGCGGCCGGGACAGGGCGGTATGGCTACACCTTC. The V gene is TRBV6-1, the J gene TRBJ1-2, with 9 nucleotides matching TRBD1. This CDR3 region has 16 residues. The V gene's germline CDR1 is MNHNS and CDR2 SASEGT. With 0 bases clipped from V and 5 bases from J, the junction kept 7 bases outside the gene matches.

On this clone: The junction differs from germline at one of its ends, possibly a read error. The CDR3 nucleotides are TGTGCCAGCAGCTTAGCGGGGGGGCGCAATACGCGGTATTTT. The encoded protein is CASSLAGGRNTRYF. The V gene is TRBV7-9, the J gene TRBJ2-3; perhaps TRBD2 as D (7 bases). The CDR3 is 14 residues long. Germline assignment: CDR1 SEHNR and CDR2 FQNEAQ (reference sequence).

This sequence joins TRBV3-1 (or the pseudogene TRBV3-2) and TRBJ1-1; D is unclear. The CDR3 has 13 residues. Germline CDR1 reads LGHDT; CDR2 reads YNNKEL (reference sequence). Trimming stripped 8 bases from V and 0 bases from J, with 10 bases between. The CDR3 coding sequence is TGTGCCAGCTGCGCGGAGATGAACACTGAAGCTTTCTTT. Its protein product is CASCAEMNTEAFF.

The chain employs TRBV7-9 and TRBJ1-1; D may be TRBD1 (5 bases). This CDR3 spans 11 amino acids. Germline V gene data show CDR1 as SEHNR and CDR2 as FQNEAQ (reference sequence). CDR3 in DNA: TGTGTCTCCAGGGAGAACACTGAAGCTTTCTTT. Its translation is CVSRENTEAFF.

V gene TRBV5-6 combines with J gene TRBJ2-7; D ambiguous. The CDR3 has 12 residues. The ends were cut back, 0 bases at V and 6 bases at J, with 7 bases in the middle. Per germline, CDR1 SGHDT and CDR2 YYEEEE. Written as DNA, the CDR3 is TGTGCCAGCAGCTTGGGTTCAGTCGAGCAGTACTTC. This codes for CASSLGSVEQYF.

This chain joins TRBV27 and TRBJ2-3; 10 bases agree with TRBD1. Germline V CDR1 and CDR2: MNHEY, SMNVEV (reference sequence). V lost 3 bases to trimming and J lost 2 bases; unmatched junction nucleotides: 2. This CDR3 contains 15 residues. CDR3 in DNA: TGTGCCAGCAGTTTGACAGGGGGCCTCACAGATACGCAGTATTTT. This translates into CASSLTGGLTDTQYF.

The chain combines TRBV2 with TRBJ1-5, with D unclear. Per the germline V gene, CDR1 is SNHLY and CDR2 is FYNNEI. The CDR3 has 14 amino acids. Trimming took 4 bases from V and 7 from J, leaving 14 bases between them. The CDR3 coding sequence is TGTGCCAGCAGTGGGGTAACAGTAGACCAGCCCCAGCATTTT. This encodes CASSGVTVDQPQHF.

The gene calls are TRBV2 and TRBJ2-5; TRBD1 aligns across 8 bases. The CDR3 consists of 15 residues. Looked up from germline, CDR1 is SNHLY and CDR2 is FYNNEI. V lost 7 bases and J lost 5; bases outside the gene matches: 12. This CDR3 reads CASTRDPGGAETQYF. The CDR3 region has the DNA TGTGCCAGCACCCGGGATCCAGGGGGCGCGGAGACCCAGTACTTC.

The chain joins TRBV6-1 to TRBJ2-7, with a tentative D call TRBD1 (5 bases). The CDR3 consists of 16 residues. The V end lost 3 bases, the J end lost 4 bases, and 19 bases lay between the germline ends. CDR1 and CDR2 (germline): MNHNS, SASEGT. CDR3 sequence reads: CASSDLGASSRYEQYF. DNA for the CDR3: TGTGCCAGCAGTGACCTTGGGGCCAGCTCTAGGTACGAGCAGTACTTC.